This T cell receptor beta chain is drawn from a study of CD8 T cells in ankylosing spondylitis. Many counts were recorded for this clonotype. Its target is not known. General study points: Relatively scarce in peripheral blood, disease-linked clones were CD8+. A motif in TCR beta, a set of 8 or 9 highly homologous variants, appeared characteristic of ankylosing spondylitis blood.

Making the TCR beta libraries involved quantitative 5'-RACE with molecular barcodes. TCRdb used MiXCR to reprocess the 5' RACE reads, holding one entry per CDR3 protein. The sample lists about 220,000 distinct CDR3 sequences, around 6.6% seen once, with 14% in the top ten. The specimen sequenced was blood, either unsorted or a sorted T cell fraction (not recorded which). This clonotype originated in a male donor with ankylosing spondylitis.

CDR3 amino acids: CSARVGYTF. CDR3 bases: TGCAGTGCTAGAGTAGGCTACACCTTC. This chain links TRBV20-1 with TRBJ1-2; D call uncertain. The CDR3 is 9 amino acids. CDR1 DFQATT and CDR2 SNEGSKA come from the germline V gene (reference sequence). V was clipped by 1 base and J by 8 bases, with 2 bases between them.